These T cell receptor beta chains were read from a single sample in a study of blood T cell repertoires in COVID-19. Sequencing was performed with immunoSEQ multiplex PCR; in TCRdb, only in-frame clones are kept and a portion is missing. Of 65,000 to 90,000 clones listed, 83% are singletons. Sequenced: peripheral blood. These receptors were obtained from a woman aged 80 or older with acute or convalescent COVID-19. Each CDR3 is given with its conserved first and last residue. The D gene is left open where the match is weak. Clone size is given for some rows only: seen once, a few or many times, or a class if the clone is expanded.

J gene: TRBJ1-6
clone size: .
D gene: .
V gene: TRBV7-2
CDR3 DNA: TGTGCCAGCAGCCTAGAGAGTTCACCCCTCCACTTT
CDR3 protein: CASSLESSPLHF

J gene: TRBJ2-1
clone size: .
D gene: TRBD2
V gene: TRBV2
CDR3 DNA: TGTGCCAGCACCCGGGAGGACCACGGGAATGAGCAGTTCTTC
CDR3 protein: CASTREDHGNEQFF

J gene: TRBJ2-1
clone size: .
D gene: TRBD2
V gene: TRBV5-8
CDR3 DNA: TGTGCCAGCAGACTCGGACTAGCGGGACGGGGTGAGCAGTTCTTC
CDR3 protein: CASRLGLAGRGEQFF

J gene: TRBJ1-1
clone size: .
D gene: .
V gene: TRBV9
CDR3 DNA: TGTGCCAGCAGCGTTGAACCGGGGGGAACTGAAGCTTTCTTT
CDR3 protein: CASSVEPGGTEAFF

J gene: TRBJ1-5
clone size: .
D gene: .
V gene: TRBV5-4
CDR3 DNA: TGTGCCAGCAGCTTTGGAGGGTCGGGCAATCAGCCCCAGCATTTT
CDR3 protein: CASSFGGSGNQPQHF

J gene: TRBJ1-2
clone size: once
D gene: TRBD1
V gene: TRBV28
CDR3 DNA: TGTGCCAGCAGACAACAGGGGCGTAACTATGGCTACACCTTC
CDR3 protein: CASRQQGRNYGYTF

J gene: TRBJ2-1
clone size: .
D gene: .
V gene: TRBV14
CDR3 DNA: TGTGCCAGCAGCCAAGAACTGGCGGGGATTTCTGGTGAGCAGTTCTTC
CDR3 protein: CASSQELAGISGEQFF

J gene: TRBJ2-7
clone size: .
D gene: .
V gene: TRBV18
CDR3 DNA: TGTGCCAGCTCACCCATCGCGGTCCCCACCTACGAGCAGTACTTC
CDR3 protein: CASSPIAVPTYEQYF

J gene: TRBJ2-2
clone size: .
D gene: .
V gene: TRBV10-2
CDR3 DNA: TGCGCCAGCAGTGAGTTCGTTAGGAGGACCACCGGGGAGCTGTTTTTT
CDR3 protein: CASSEFVRRTTGELFF

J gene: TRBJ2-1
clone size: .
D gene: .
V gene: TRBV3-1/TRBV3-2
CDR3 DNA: TGTGCCAGCAGCCAAGTCACCGGGAGCAATGAGCAGTTCTTC
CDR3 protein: CASSQVTGSNEQFF

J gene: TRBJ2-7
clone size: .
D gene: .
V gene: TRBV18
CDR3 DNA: TGTGCCAGCTCCCCCCCGGCGGCTGGAGGAGCTACCTACGAGCAGTACTTC
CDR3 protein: CASSPPAAGGATYEQYF

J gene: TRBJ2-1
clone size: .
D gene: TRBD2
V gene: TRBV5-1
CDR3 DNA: TGCGCCAGCAGCTTAGGGACTAGCCACTACAATGAGCAGTTCTTC
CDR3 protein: CASSLGTSHYNEQFF

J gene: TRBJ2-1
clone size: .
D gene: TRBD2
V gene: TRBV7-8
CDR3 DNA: TGTGCCAGCACCCCAGGGGTAGCGGGAGGGAATGAGCAGTTCTTC
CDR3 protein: CASTPGVAGGNEQFF

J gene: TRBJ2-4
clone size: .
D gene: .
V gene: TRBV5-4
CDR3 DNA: TGTGCCAGCAGCGCAAGGGACACACTAGCCAAAAACATTCAGTACTTC
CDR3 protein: CASSARDTLAKNIQYF

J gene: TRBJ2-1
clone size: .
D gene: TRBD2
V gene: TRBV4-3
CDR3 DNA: TGCGCCAGCAGCCGTCCGGGACTAGCGGGAGTAAGGTACAATGAGCAGTTCTTC
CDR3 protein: CASSRPGLAGVRYNEQFF

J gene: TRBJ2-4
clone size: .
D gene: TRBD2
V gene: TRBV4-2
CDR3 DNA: TGTGCCAGCAGCCAAGCCGGGACTAGCGGAAACATTCAGTACTTC
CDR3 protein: CASSQAGTSGNIQYF

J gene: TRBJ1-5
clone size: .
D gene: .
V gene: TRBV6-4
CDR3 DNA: TGTGCCAGCAGTGATTACGGTGTTTATAGCAATCAGCCCCAGCATTTT
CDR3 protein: CASSDYGVYSNQPQHF

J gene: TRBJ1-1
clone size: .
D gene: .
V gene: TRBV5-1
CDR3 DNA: TGCGCCAGCAGCTTGTTCGGTACGAACACTGAAGCTTTCTTT
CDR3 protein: CASSLFGTNTEAFF

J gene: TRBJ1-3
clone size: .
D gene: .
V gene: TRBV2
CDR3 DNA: TGTGCCAGCAGTGGGCTCTCTGGAAACACCATATATTTT
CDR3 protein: CASSGLSGNTIYF

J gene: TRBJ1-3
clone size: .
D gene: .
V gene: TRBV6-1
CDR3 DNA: TGTGCCAGCAGTTTACAGAGCTCTGGAAACACCATATATTTT
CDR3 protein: CASSLQSSGNTIYF

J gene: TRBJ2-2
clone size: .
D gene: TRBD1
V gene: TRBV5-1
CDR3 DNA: TGCGCCAGCAGCCTAGGGACAGCGAACACCGGGGAGCTGTTTTTT
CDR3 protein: CASSLGTANTGELFF

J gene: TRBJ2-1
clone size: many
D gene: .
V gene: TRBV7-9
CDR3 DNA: TGTGCCAGCAGCTTAGCTTTGAGGATGCAGTTCTTC
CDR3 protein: CASSLALRMQFF

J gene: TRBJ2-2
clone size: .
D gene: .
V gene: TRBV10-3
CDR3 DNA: TGTGCCAACGGACAGAGTCCAGACACCGGGGAGCTGTTTTTT
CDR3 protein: CANGQSPDTGELFF

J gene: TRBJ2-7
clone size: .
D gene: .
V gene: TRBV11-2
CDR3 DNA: TGTGCCAGCAGCTTAGACACCTCGACCGGGGTTACTTTCTACGAGCAGTACTTC
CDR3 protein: CASSLDTSTGVTFYEQYF

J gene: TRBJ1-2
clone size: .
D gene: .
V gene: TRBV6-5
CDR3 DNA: TGTGCCAGCAGTTACTCCTCGGAGGGCGGCTACACCTTC
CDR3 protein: CASSYSSEGGYTF

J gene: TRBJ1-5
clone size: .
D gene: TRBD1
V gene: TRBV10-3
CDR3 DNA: TGTGCCATCAGTGAGGGACAGGATCAGCCCCAGCATTTT
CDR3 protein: CAISEGQDQPQHF

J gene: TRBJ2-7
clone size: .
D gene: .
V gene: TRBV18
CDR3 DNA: TGTGCCAGCTCACCCGATCGACTTTCCTACGAGCAGTACTTC
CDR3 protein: CASSPDRLSYEQYF

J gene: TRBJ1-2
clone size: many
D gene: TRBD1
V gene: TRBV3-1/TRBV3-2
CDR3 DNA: TGTGCCAGCAGCCCGAGACAAGGGACAGGGGAGGACGGCTACACCTTC
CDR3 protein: CASSPRQGTGEDGYTF

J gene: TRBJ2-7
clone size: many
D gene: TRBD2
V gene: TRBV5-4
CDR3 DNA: TGTGCCAGCAGCTTGTTTACTAGCGGGAGGTTCTACGAGCAGTACTTC
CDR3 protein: CASSLFTSGRFYEQYF

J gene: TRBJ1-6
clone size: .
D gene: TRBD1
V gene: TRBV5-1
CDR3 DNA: TGCGCCAGCAGCCCTTGGGGACAGGGGGTCGGCTCACCCCTCCACTTT
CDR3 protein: CASSPWGQGVGSPLHF

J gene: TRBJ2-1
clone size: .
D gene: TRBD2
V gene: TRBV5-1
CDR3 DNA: TGCGCCAGCACCACTAGCGGGAGAGGGAACAATGAGCAGTTCTTC
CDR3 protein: CASTTSGRGNNEQFF

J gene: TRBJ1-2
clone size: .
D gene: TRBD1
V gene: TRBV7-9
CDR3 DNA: TGTGCCAGCAGCTTATTGGCAGGGGGCAACTATGGCTACACCTTC
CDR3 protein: CASSLLAGGNYGYTF

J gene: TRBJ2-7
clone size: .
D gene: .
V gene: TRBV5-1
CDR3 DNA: TGCGCCAGCAGCGCGAGACAGAATAATTTCGCCTACGAGCAGTACTTC
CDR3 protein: CASSARQNNFAYEQYF

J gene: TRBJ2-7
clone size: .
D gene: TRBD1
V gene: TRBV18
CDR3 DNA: TGTGCCAGCTCACCGGGGACAGAATCCTACGAGCAGTACTTC
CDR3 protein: CASSPGTESYEQYF

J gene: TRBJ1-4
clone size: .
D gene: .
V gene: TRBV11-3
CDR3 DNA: TGTGCCAGCAGCTTACGGGGGGCGGCTAATGAAAAACTGTTTTTT
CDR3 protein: CASSLRGAANEKLFF

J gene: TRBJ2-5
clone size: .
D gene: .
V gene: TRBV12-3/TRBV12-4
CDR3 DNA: TGTGCCAGCAGTTTTGCGGAGACCCAGTACTTC
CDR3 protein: CASSFAETQYF

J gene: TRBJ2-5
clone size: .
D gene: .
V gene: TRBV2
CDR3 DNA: TGTGCCAGCAAATCATTTGAGACCCAGTACTTC
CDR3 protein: CASKSFETQYF

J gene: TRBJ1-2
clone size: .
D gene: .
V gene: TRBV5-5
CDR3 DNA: TGTGCCAGCAGCCCGGGACATACACGAGGCTACACCTTC
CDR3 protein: CASSPGHTRGYTF

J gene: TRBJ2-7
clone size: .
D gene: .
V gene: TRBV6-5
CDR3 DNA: TGTGCCAGCAGGCTCTTTTCTGGGGCTACCTACGAGCAGTACTTC
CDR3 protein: CASRLFSGATYEQYF

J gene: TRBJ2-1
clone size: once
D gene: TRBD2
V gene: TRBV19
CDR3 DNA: TGTGCCAGTAGTGCTAGCGGGAGCCGCTTTGATGAGCAGTTCTTC
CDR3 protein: CASSASGSRFDEQFF

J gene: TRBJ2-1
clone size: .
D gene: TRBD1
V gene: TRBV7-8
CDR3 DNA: TGTGCCAGCAGCTCCTCAGGGGGTAATGAGCAGTTCTTC
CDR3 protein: CASSSSGGNEQFF

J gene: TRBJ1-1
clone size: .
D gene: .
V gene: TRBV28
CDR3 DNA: TGTGCCAGCAGTCCGACAGGTACGAAACCCACTGAAGCTTTCTTT
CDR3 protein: CASSPTGTKPTEAFF

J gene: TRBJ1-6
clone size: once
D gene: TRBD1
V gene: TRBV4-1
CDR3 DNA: TGCGCCAGCAGCCAAGAAAGGGGACAGGGGAGAGCCCTCCACTTT
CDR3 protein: CASSQERGQGRALHF

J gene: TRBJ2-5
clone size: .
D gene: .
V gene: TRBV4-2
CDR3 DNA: TGTGCCAGCAGCCAAGACAGGGGCGCGGAGACCCAGTACTTC
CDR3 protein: CASSQDRGAETQYF

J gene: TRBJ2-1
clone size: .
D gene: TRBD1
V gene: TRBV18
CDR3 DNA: TGTGCCAGCTCACCACTGGGACAGTACAATGAGCAGTTCTTC
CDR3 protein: CASSPLGQYNEQFF

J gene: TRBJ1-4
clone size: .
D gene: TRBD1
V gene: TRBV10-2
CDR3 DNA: TGCGCCAGCAGAGCCGGGACAGGGGGGCGAAAACTGTTTTTT
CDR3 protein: CASRAGTGGRKLFF

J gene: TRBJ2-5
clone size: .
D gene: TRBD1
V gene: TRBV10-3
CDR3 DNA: TGTGCCATCAGTGTGGGTGGGACAGGAAAAGAGACCCAGTACTTC
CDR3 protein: CAISVGGTGKETQYF

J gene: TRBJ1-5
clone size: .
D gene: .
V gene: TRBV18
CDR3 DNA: TGTGCCAGCTCATTCGGGGGGCATCAGCCCCAGCATTTT
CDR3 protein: CASSFGGHQPQHF

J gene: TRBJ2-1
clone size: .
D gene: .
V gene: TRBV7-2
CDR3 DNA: TGTGCCAGCAGCCCAGGACTGGCGAGCTCCTACAATGAGCAGTTCTTC
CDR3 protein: CASSPGLASSYNEQFF

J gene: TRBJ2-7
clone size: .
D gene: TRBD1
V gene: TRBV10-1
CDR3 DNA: TGCGCCAGCAGACCCACCCGGACAGGAGAGCAGTACTTC
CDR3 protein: CASRPTRTGEQYF

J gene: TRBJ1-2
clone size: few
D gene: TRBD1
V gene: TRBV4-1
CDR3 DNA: TGCGCCAGCAGCCAATCAGAGGGACAGGGCTATGGCTACACCTTC
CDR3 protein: CASSQSEGQGYGYTF

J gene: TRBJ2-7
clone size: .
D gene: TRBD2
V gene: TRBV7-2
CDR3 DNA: TGTGCCAGCAGCCCAAGGACTAGCGGGAGCAACGAGCAGTACTTC
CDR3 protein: CASSPRTSGSNEQYF

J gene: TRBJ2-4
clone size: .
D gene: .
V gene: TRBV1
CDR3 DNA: TGCACCAGCAAGACGGGAGGCCCCTCCAAAAACATTCAGTACTTC
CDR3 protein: CTSKTGGPSKNIQYF

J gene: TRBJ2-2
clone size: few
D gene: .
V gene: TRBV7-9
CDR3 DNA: TGTGCCAGCAAACTATTGGGGAGCACGAACACCGGGGAGCTGTTTTTT
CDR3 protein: CASKLLGSTNTGELFF

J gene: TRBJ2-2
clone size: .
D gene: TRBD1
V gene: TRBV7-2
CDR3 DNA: TGTGCCAGCAGCCTTGGACAGGCGGTCACCGGGGAGCTGTTTTTT
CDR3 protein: CASSLGQAVTGELFF

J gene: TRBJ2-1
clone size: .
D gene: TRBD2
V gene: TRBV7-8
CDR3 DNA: TGTGCCAGCAGCCCGAGCGGGATAAACAATGAGCAGTTCTTC
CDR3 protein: CASSPSGINNEQFF

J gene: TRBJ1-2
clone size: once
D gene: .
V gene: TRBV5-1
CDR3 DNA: TGCGCCAGCAGCGATACAGGGAACTATGGCTACACCTTC
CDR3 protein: CASSDTGNYGYTF

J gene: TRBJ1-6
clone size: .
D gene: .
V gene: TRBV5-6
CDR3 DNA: TGTGCCAGCAGCTTGGACGGGGGACTGTCAGGCAATTCACCCCTCCACTTT
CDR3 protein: CASSLDGGLSGNSPLHF

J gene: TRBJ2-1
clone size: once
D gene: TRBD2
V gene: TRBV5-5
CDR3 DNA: TGTGCCAGCAGCTTGGCTAGCGGGTTTTACAATGAGCAGTTCTTC
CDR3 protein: CASSLASGFYNEQFF